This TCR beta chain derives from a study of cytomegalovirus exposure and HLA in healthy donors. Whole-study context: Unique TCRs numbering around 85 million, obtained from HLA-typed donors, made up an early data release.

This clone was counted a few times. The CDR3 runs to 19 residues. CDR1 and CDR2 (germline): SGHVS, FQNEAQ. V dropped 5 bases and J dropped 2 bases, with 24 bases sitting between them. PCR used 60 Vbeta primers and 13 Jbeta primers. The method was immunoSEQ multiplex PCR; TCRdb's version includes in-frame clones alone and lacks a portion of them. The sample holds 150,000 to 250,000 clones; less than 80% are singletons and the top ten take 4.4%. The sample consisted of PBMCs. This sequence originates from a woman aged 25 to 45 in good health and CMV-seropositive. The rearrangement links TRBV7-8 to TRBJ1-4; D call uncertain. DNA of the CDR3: TGTGCCAGCAGCCACCCCGTCGGAGAAAACCTGGTCACTAATGAAAAACTGTTTTTT. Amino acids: CASSHPVGENLVTNEKLFF.